This T cell receptor beta chain was recorded in a study of blood T cell repertoires in COVID-19. Libraries were prepared by immunoSEQ multiplex PCR; TCRdb keeps only in-frame clonotypes and omits some of them. The table records some 100,000 clones, around nine tenths of them present only once. This clone was seen just once. CDR1 is LNHDA and CDR2 is SQIVND in the germline V gene (reference sequence). The length of the CDR3 is 15 residues. The V end was cut by 7 bases, the J end by 3 bases, with 16 bases between. What was sequenced was peripheral blood. The gene calls are TRBV19 and TRBJ2-1, with D perhaps TRBD2 (6 bases). The source of this sequence is a woman in her 70s with acute or convalescent COVID-19. CDR3 bases: TGTGCCAGTAAGAAACGCGGGGAGTACTACAATGAGCAGTTCTTC. It specifies CASKKRGEYYNEQFF.